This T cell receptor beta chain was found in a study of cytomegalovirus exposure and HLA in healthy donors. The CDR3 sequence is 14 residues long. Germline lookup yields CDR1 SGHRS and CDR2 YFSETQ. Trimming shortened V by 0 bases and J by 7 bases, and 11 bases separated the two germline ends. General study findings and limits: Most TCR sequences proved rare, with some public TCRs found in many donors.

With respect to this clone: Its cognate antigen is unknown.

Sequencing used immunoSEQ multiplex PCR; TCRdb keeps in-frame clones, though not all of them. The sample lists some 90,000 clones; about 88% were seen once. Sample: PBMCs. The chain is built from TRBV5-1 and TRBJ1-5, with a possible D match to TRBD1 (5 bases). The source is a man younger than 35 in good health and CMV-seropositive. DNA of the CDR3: TGCGCCAGCAGCTTGGATGGGGCCGGACAGCCCCAGCATTTT. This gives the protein CASSLDGAGQPQHF.